The subject of this entry is one T cell receptor beta chain. This specimen comes from a study of blood T cell repertoires in COVID-19. Methods used by the authors: The authors estimated nucleated cell counts from reference gene primer amplification. Sequencing was performed with immunoSEQ multiplex PCR; in TCRdb, only in-frame clones are kept and a portion is missing. V and J calls and clone size follow that table, whereas D and trimming were derived from the DNA. The sample includes some 180,000 clones, over 70% of them seen just once. The junction had 2 bases not matched to a gene; V was cut back by 5 bases and J by 1 base. Germline CDR1 SGHTA, CDR2 FQGTGA. The CDR3 is made up of 14 amino acids.

This chain joins TRBV7-3 and TRBJ1-3, with 7 bases matching TRBD1. The sample was PBMCs or T cells enriched from blood (not recorded which). This receptor was identified in a man aged 55 to 70 who had been exposed to COVID-19. CDR3 nucleotide sequence: TGTGCCAGCAGCGCAGGGGGTTCTGGAAACACCATATATTTT. This encodes CASSAGGSGNTIYF. Based on the CDR3 plus reference TRBV7-3 and TRBJ1-3, the full variable domain is GAGVSQTPSNKVTEKGKYVELRCDPISGHTALYWYRQSLGQGPEFLIYFQGTGAADDSGLPNDRFFAVRPEGSVSTLKIQRTERGDSAVYLCASSAGGSGNTIYFGEGSWLTVV.